These 32 T cell receptor beta chains came from one sample sequenced in a study of blood T cell repertoires in COVID-19. This table comes from immunoSEQ multiplex PCR, and its TCRdb copy is limited to in-frame clones, with some not included. The sample has some 450,000 clones, roughly 90% seen once. The material sequenced was peripheral blood. The receptors shown here come from a man aged 18 to 29 with COVID-19, enrolled during active disease.

J is TRBJ2-3 and V is TRBV18; 8 bases line up with TRBD1. The CDR3 loop spans 14 amino acids. With 3 bases clipped from V and 3 bases from J, the junction kept 2 bases outside the gene matches. Germline V gives CDR1 KGHSH, CDR2 LQKENI. The CDR3 region is CASSPRTGTDTQYF. CDR3 nucleotide sequence: TGTGCCAGCTCACCTAGGACAGGGACAGATACGCAGTATTTT.

J is TRBJ2-7 and V is TRBV5-8, with D tentatively TRBD2 (5 bases). This CDR3 has 14 residues. The germline V gene encodes CDR1 SGHTS and CDR2 YDEGEE. Deletions cut 5 bases from V and 0 bases from J, with 12 bases between. CDR3 nucleotide sequence: TGTGCCAGCAGGTTACCGGGAAGCTCCTACGAGCAGTACTTC. Translation: CASRLPGSSYEQYF.

The V gene is TRBV4-1, the J gene TRBJ1-1; 7 bases agree with TRBD1. Trimming took 3 bases from V and 0 from J; bases not matched to a gene: 4. Germline loops: CDR1 MGHRA, CDR2 YSYEKL. The CDR3 consists of 15 residues. The CDR3 coding sequence is TGCGCCAGCAGCCAGACAGGGCACATGAACACTGAAGCTTTCTTT. This translates into CASSQTGHMNTEAFF.

The J gene is TRBJ1-1, the V gene TRBV2; TRBD1 matches at 8 bases. The CDR3 is 14 residues long. Germline CDR1 is SNHLY and CDR2 is FYNNEI. V shed 1 base, J shed 10 bases, and the junction held 8 bases outside the gene matches. The CDR3 protein is CASSEESGGLRAFF. CDR3 in DNA: TGTGCCAGCAGTGAAGAATCAGGGGGCCTCCGAGCTTTCTTT.

V and J are TRBV3-1 (or the pseudogene TRBV3-2) and TRBJ2-2; D unresolved. The CDR3 is 14 residues long. Trimming shortened V by 2 bases and J by 3 bases, and 7 bases separated the two germline ends. Germline V CDR1 and CDR2: LGHDT, YNNKEL (reference sequence). The CDR3 sequence: CASSQQLHTGELFF. CDR3 bases: TGTGCCAGCAGCCAACAACTTCACACCGGGGAGCTGTTTTTT.

The chain uses TRBV5-6 and TRBJ1-6; 12 nucleotides line up with TRBD1. Trimming removed 3 bases from V and 9 bases from J; junction bases left unmatched: 4. The V gene's germline CDR1 is SGHDT and CDR2 YYEEEE. This CDR3 has 15 residues. CDR3 sequence (DNA): TGTGCCAGCAGCTCGGGACAGGGGGCGTTTTCACCCCTCCACTTT. It yields the protein CASSSGQGAFSPLHF.

CDR3 amino acids: CASIRGSGNTIYF. CDR3 bases: TGTGCCAGCATTCGGGGATCTGGAAACACCATATATTTT. The V and J genes are TRBV12-3 or TRBV12-4 and TRBJ1-3; D gene ambiguous. There are 13 residues in the CDR3. The germline V and J ends were trimmed by 7 bases and 1 base, with 8 bases remaining between them.

The chain links TRBV5-1 to TRBJ2-7, with 7 bases that match TRBD1. The CDR3 is made up of 14 amino acids. After removal of 3 bases from V and 4 bases from J, the junction contained 7 bases not matched to a gene. Germline CDR1 is SGHRS and CDR2 is YFSETQ. In nucleotides, the CDR3 is TGCGCCAGCAGCTACGTGGGACAGAAGTACGAGCAGTACTTC. It codes for CASSYVGQKYEQYF. Variable domain in full (rest from reference TRBV5-1 and TRBJ2-7): KAGVTQTPRYLIKTRGQQVTLSCSPISGHRSVSWYQQTPGQGLQFLFEYFSETQRNKGNFPGRFSGRQFSNSRSEMNVSTLELGDSALYLCASSYVGQKYEQYFGPGTRLTVT.

This chain connects TRBV5-1 to TRBJ2-7; 9 bases fit TRBD2. In germline, CDR1 is SGHRS, CDR2 YFSETQ. The CDR3 sequence is 15 residues long. V shed 1 base and J 5 bases; nucleotides not matched to a gene: 7. Here the CDR3 reads CASSLTRTSADEQYF. In nucleotides, the CDR3 is TGCGCCAGCAGCTTGACCCGGACTAGCGCCGACGAGCAGTACTTC.

V is TRBV19 and J is TRBJ1-1; 9 bases line up with TRBD1. Trimming at V came to 11 bases and at J to 7 bases, leaving 11 bases not matched to a gene. Per the germline V gene, CDR1 is LNHDA and CDR2 is SQIVND (reference sequence). There are 13 residues in the CDR3. The DNA for the CDR3 is TGTGCCTGCCGGGACAGGGATTTTGTTGAAGCTTTCTTT. Its protein product is CACRDRDFVEAFF. The complete variable domain, with remaining parts taken from reference TRBV19 and TRBJ1-1, reads DGGITQSPKYLFRKEGQNVTLSCEQNLNHDAMYWYRQDPGQGLRLIYYSQIVNDFQKGDIAEGYSVSREKKESFPLTVTSAQKNPTAFYLCACRDRDFVEAFFGQGTRLTVV.

The J gene is TRBJ2-5, the V gene TRBV2, with a weak D call TRBD2 (5 bases). Germline V gives CDR1 SNHLY, CDR2 FYNNEI. V was clipped by 5 bases and J by 1 base, with 8 bases between them. CDR3 size: 13 residues. The CDR3 loop is CASSRTPQETQYF. DNA of the CDR3: TGTGCCAGCAGTCGGACTCCCCAAGAGACCCAGTACTTC. The full variable domain, its missing parts supplied by reference TRBV2 and TRBJ2-5, is EPEVTQTPSHQVTQMGQEVILRCVPISNHLYFYWYRQILGQKVEFLVSFYNNEISEKSEIFDDQFSVERPDGSNFTLKIRSTKLEDSAMYFCASSRTPQETQYFGPGTRLLVL.

This rearrangement joins TRBV19 to TRBJ1-1, with D uncertain. The V gene's germline CDR1 is LNHDA and CDR2 SQIVND (reference sequence). The CDR3 runs 14 residues. With 7 bases removed from V and 6 bases from J, the gap between germline ends came to 18 bases. The CDR3 DNA reads TGTGCCAGTAACCGGGAAAGGTTCACCCCTGAAGCTTTCTTT. It translates to CASNRERFTPEAFF.

The J gene is TRBJ1-2, the V gene TRBV12-3 or TRBV12-4; D is possibly TRBD1 (6 bases). CDR3 length: 12 amino acids. The germline V and J ends were trimmed by 3 bases and 8 bases, with 10 bases remaining between them. The CDR3 DNA reads TGTGCCAGCAGTTTCAGCAGGGGCGGCTACACCTTC. This encodes CASSFSRGGYTF.

This chain joins TRBV6-5 and TRBJ2-1; 11 bases map to TRBD2. The trim removed 5 bases at V and 4 bases at J, leaving 4 bases unmatched. Germline V CDR1 and CDR2: MNHEY, SVGAGI. The CDR3 is made up of 15 amino acids. The CDR3 region has the DNA TGTGCCAGCAGTAGGGGACTAGCGGAATACAATGAGCAGTTCTTC. Residues: CASSRGLAEYNEQFF.

The V gene is TRBV9, the J gene TRBJ1-4, with 9 bases matching TRBD1. This CDR3 is 15 amino acids long. Germline-derived CDR1 and CDR2 are SGDLS and YYNGEE. The V gene end was trimmed by 0 bases and the J gene end by 7 bases; junction bases not matched to a gene: 4. CDR3 amino acids: CASSVGDRAGEKLFF. CDR3 in DNA: TGTGCCAGCAGCGTAGGGGACAGGGCGGGTGAAAAACTGTTTTTT.

This clone was picked up a small number of times. This chain uses TRBV4-1 with TRBJ1-2, with D perhaps matching TRBD1 (5 bases). The CDR3 has 15 residues. Deletions cut 3 bases from V and 4 bases from J, with 15 bases between. CDR1 MGHRA and CDR2 YSYEKL come from the germline V gene. The CDR3 nucleotides are TGCGCCAGCAGCCAGGGGGGACTACTCGCCTATGGCTACACCTTC. Its translation is CASSQGGLLAYGYTF.

This clone was picked up one time. V gene TRBV5-5 combines with J gene TRBJ1-3; no firm D call. The V and J ends lost 4 bases and 4 bases respectively, with 15 bases between them. The CDR3 spans 15 residues. CDR1 is SGHKS, CDR2 YYEKEE, per germline (reference sequence). Here the CDR3 DNA reads TGTGCCAGCAGCCCCCGGCGGGAGGCGGGAAACACCATATATTTT. It codes for CASSPRREAGNTIYF.

The V gene is TRBV18, the J gene TRBJ1-2; D gene uncertain. Trimming left V 1 base short and J 6 bases short, with 12 bases between. CDR3 length: 14 amino acids. Germline V CDR1 and CDR2: KGHSH, LQKENI. This CDR3 reads CASSPLSGIHGYTF. For the CDR3, the DNA is TGTGCCAGCTCACCACTTTCGGGTATCCATGGCTACACCTTC.

The chain carries TRBV3-1 (or the pseudogene TRBV3-2) and TRBJ2-7; 9 bases are shared with TRBD1. In germline, CDR1 is LGHDT, CDR2 YNNKEL (reference sequence). CDR3 length: 14 residues. The trim removed 4 bases at V and 2 bases at J, leaving 3 bases unmatched. CDR3 bases: TGTGCCAGCAGCCTCGGGACAGGGACCTACGAGCAGTACTTC. It translates to CASSLGTGTYEQYF.

The chain employs TRBV6-1 and TRBJ1-5; the match to TRBD1 covers 7 bases. There are 15 residues in the CDR3. V was pared by 1 base and J by 6 bases, with 6 bases of the junction left unmatched. Germline CDR1 MNHNS, CDR2 SASEGT. CDR3 residues: CASSEGQGAAQPQHF. The CDR3 DNA reads TGTGCCAGCAGTGAAGGACAGGGTGCCGCTCAGCCCCAGCATTTT.

Details on this clone: Other DNA sequences in this specimen translate into the identical CDR3. V gene TRBV18 combines with J gene TRBJ1-2; D perhaps matches TRBD1 (5 bases). This CDR3 comprises 13 residues. The germline gives CDR1 KGHSH, CDR2 LQKENI. The germline V and J ends were trimmed by 6 bases and 1 base, with 9 bases remaining between them. For the CDR3, the DNA is TGTGCCAGCTCCCCGGGGGGTAACTATGGCTACACCTTC. It specifies CASSPGGNYGYTF.

The chain employs TRBV9 and TRBJ2-2; D remains unclear. Germline assignment: CDR1 SGDLS and CDR2 YYNGEE. This CDR3 contains 13 residues. V lost 4 bases to trimming and J lost 0 bases, with 4 bases between them. CDR3 bases: TGTGCCAGCAGCCCCTCGAACACCGGGGAGCTGTTTTTT. Its protein is CASSPSNTGELFF. The full variable domain, with the rest looked up from reference TRBV9 and TRBJ2-2, is DSGVTQTPKHLITATGQRVTLRCSPRSGDLSVYWYQQSLDQGLQFLIQYYNGEERAKGNILERFSAQQFPDLHSELNLSSLELGDSALYFCASSPSNTGELFFGEGSRLTVL.

CDR3 coding DNA: TGTGCCAGTAGTATTCGGGGGGGAGTAAGGATGGAGCAGTACTTC. This translates into CASSIRGGVRMEQYF. The chain combines TRBV19 with TRBJ2-7; 8 bases fit TRBD2. This CDR3 has 15 residues. Germline assignment: CDR1 LNHDA and CDR2 SQIVND (reference sequence). Trimming took 3 bases from V and 7 from J; bases not matched to a gene: 11.

The chain joins TRBV7-7 to TRBJ2-5; TRBD1 agrees at 8 bases. The J segment lost 4 bases and the V segment lost 1 base, leaving 8 bases of the junction unmatched. The CDR3 is 16 residues long. Germline assignment: CDR1 SSHAT and CDR2 FNYEAQ (reference sequence). The CDR3 DNA sequence: TGTGCCAGCAGCTTAGAAAGTCAGGGGGCTGGAGAGACCCAGTACTTC. This codes for CASSLESQGAGETQYF.

This chain connects TRBV12-3 or TRBV12-4 to TRBJ2-1; D not certain. The CDR3 sequence is 13 residues long. V lost 6 bases to trimming and J lost 8 bases, with 14 bases between them. The chain's CDR3 is CASSPEARDEQFF. The CDR3 DNA follows: TGTGCCAGCAGCCCAGAGGCTCGGGATGAGCAGTTCTTC.

V is TRBV6-5 and J is TRBJ1-1, with D uncertain. The V gene's germline CDR1 is MNHEY and CDR2 SVGAGI. Deletions cut 6 bases from V and 6 bases from J, with 14 bases between. The CDR3 totals 13 residues. As DNA, the CDR3 is TGTGCCAGCAGCGATCCACAGAGAGCTGAAGCTTTCTTT. As protein: CASSDPQRAEAFF.

This clone was counted between two and nine times. The chain has TRBV19 and TRBJ2-3, with 8 bases fitting TRBD1. CDR1 and CDR2 from the germline V gene are LNHDA and SQIVND (reference sequence). V trimming: 5 bases; J trimming: 1 base; junction bases outside the gene matches: 2. The CDR3 extends over 14 amino acids. The DNA for the CDR3 is TGTGCCAGTAGTCCGGGACAGGGCACAGATACGCAGTATTTT. Translation gives CASSPGQGTDTQYF.

This chain connects TRBV27 to TRBJ2-6; D not resolved. Per the germline V gene, CDR1 is MNHEY and CDR2 is SMNVEV (reference sequence). V was clipped by 5 bases and J by 1 base, with 9 bases between them. The length of the CDR3 is 15 residues. CDR3 sequence (DNA): TGTGCCAGCAGTGCCTTCGGGTCTGGGGCCAACGTCCTGACTTTC. This translates into CASSAFGSGANVLTF.

The V gene is TRBV9, the J gene TRBJ2-3; 7 nucleotides line up with TRBD2. Germline trimming cut 0 bases from V and 2 bases from J; bases unmatched to any gene: 6. Germline V lookup: CDR1 SGDLS, CDR2 YYNGEE. The CDR3 extends over 16 amino acids. The CDR3 loop reads CASSVAGRGTTDTQYF. CDR3 coding DNA: TGTGCCAGCAGCGTAGCTGGGCGGGGGACCACAGATACGCAGTATTTT.

The J gene is TRBJ1-4, the V gene TRBV30, with D unresolved. CDR1 GTSNPN and CDR2 SVGIG come from the germline V gene (reference sequence). Trimming pared 5 bases from V and 8 bases from J, leaving 15 bases between. CDR3 length: 13 amino acids. CDR3 coding DNA: TGTGCCTGGGACCTCGGGGTTGGGGAAAAACTGTTTTTT. Translating it yields CAWDLGVGEKLFF.

CDR3 DNA: TGTGCCAGCAGCCCTTGGGTAGCGGGAGGGCTCGGCGAGCAGTTCTTC. It yields the protein CASSPWVAGGLGEQFF. The chain couples TRBV14 to TRBJ2-1; TRBD2 matches at 11 bases. Trimming took 4 bases from V and 10 from J; bases not matched to a gene: 12. Germline V lookup: CDR1 SGHDN, CDR2 FVKESK. This CDR3 is built from 16 residues.

V is TRBV10-1 and J is TRBJ1-5, with TRBD1 matching over 8 bases. Germline CDR1 is WNHNN and CDR2 is SYGVQD (reference sequence). The CDR3 is 19 amino acids. V trimming: 9 bases; J trimming: 6 bases; junction bases outside the gene matches: 25. Here the CDR3 reads CARMTKCRGRWGHCQPQHF. CDR3 bases: TGCGCCAGGATGACCAAGTGCAGGGGGCGCTGGGGCCATTGTCAGCCCCAGCATTTT.